This T cell receptor beta chain was observed in a study of T cells in Graves' hyperthyroidism and ophthalmopathy (dated by TCRdb to between 2017 and 2020). For the study in its entirety: Peripheral blood was collected at initial diagnosis, before any treatment. To identify TCR V-J signatures that set the groups apart, the researchers used a discovery cohort of about a hundred patients, made up of under 45 with Graves' ophthalmopathy and some 60 with stable Graves' hyperthyroidism. An independent validation cohort of around 19 hyperthyroidism patients and roughly 16 patients who later progressed to ophthalmopathy tested prospective prediction of ophthalmopathy. The 100 discovery patients were randomly split 7:3 into training and test sets. Thyroid tissue and blood T-cell repertoires from about 6 Graves' hyperthyroidism patients were also compared in the study. After blood sampling, hyperthyroidism patients were treated with methimazole at a starting dose of 30 mg daily, and ophthalmopathy patients were treated with high-dose intravenous methylprednisolone. The paper reports TCR Vbeta CDR3 sequencing of fewer than 150 peripheral blood samples: 43 ophthalmopathy, fewer than 80 hyperthyroidism and some 17 progressor patients. General findings and caveats noted by the study authors: A model built on a 13 V-J signature distinguished ophthalmopathy from stable hyperthyroidism, reaching about 88% sensitivity and under 84% specificity in cross-validation and 80%/75% in testing. Blood samples also contained most of the expanded thyroid clonotypes (frequency above 0.001), which suggests that blood repertoires may reflect thyroid immune responses. No statistical method was used to set the sample size in advance, and investigators knew the group allocation. In validation, the model predicted progression to ophthalmopathy with approximately 70% sensitivity and less than 75% specificity, a median of approximately 6.7 months before onset.

As regards this clonotype: Its binding antigen is unknown. The junction differs from germline at one of its ends, possibly a read error.

As encoded in the germline V gene (reference sequence), CDR1 is LNHDA while CDR2 is SQIVND. From the cysteine up to the phenylalanine, the CDR3 has a length of 13 residues. Only the CDR3 portion is preserved as DNA: 39 bases, with reading frame beginning at the first base. The TCR beta CDR3 regions were amplified from RNA transcripts. The TCR CDR3 was subjected to a first round of RT-PCR using the HTBI primer set and the Qiagen OneStep RT-PCR kit. Libraries were constructed in a second round of multiplex PCR, after which size selection and purification were carried out. Paired-end sequencing of the libraries was performed with 100 bp reads on an Illumina HiSeq2000. From the authors' description of their analysis: SOAPnuke was used to process the raw data, removing reads that contained adapters or uncalled bases, had a mean Phred below 15, or lacked an exact match to the constant primer or identifier. COPE v1.2.5 was used to merge the high-quality paired reads, and each unique nucleotide sequence was defined as a clonotype. MiTCR v1.1 was used to align clonotypes to the IMGT TRBV, TRBD and TRBJ reference segments. Analysis was restricted to V-J combinations with a frequency above 0.0001, which covered 99% to 99.2% of repertoires. A TCS score was defined as the ratio of F50 (clonal expansion) to E x V (chaos), with BLOSUM62-based TCRdist applied between CDR3 peptides within each V-J. Welch's t-statistics and random forest reduced 514 V-J features to fewer than 15, which were used in a naive Bayes classifier (R e1071). The public reads were run again by TCRdb, first through fastp at Q25 and then through MiXCR, and only productive beta chains were kept. Duplicate CDR3 protein sequences are folded into a single record with the most common DNA and genes. For this entry, the V and J calls and clone size follow TCRdb and not the study's own pipeline. Present in this sample are a few hundred thousand distinct CDR3 sequences, about 15% of which were seen just once. Of the sample, about an eighth falls within the top ten clones.

The hyperthyroidism patients were between 18 and 65 years old and newly diagnosed, with a disease duration of less than 2 months. Exclusion was applied to patients with uncontrolled infections, other autoimmune diseases, pregnancy or lactation. Diagnoses were based on clinical symptoms, serum thyroxine and TRAb, thyroid ultrasound and orbital computed tomography. Blood from progressor patients was drawn when they were first diagnosed with hyperthyroidism, before any ophthalmopathy symptoms appeared. PBMCs were isolated from about 10 ml of fresh peripheral blood by Ficoll-Paque density gradient centrifugation. Progressor patients were defined as those initially diagnosed with Graves' hyperthyroidism in whom ophthalmopathy developed during follow-up. Total RNA was extracted using Trizol reagent, and RNA quality was assessed on an Agilent 2100 Bioanalyzer.

The receptor was derived from a middle-aged woman with Graves' hyperthyroidism that later progressed to Graves' ophthalmopathy. The sample taken for sequencing was blood. The V and J genes are TRBV19 and TRBJ2-7, with a tentative D call of TRBD1 or TRBD2, each matching 5 bases. The nucleotide sequence reads as follows: TGTACCAGTAGTATATTCGGGGACCACGAGCAGTACTTC. Translation gives CTSSIFGDHEQYF.